This is a list of T cell receptor beta chains from one sample in a study of T cells in Graves' hyperthyroidism and ophthalmopathy. TCRdb redid the calling of the multiplex PCR reads with MiXCR, one entry per CDR3 protein. The sample yields about 200,000 distinct CDR3 sequences, roughly a sixth seen once. Sequenced input: blood. All receptors derive from a woman between 50 and 59 years old with Graves' hyperthyroidism. Each CDR3 is given with its conserved first and last residue. The D gene is left open where the match is weak. Size is stated for part of the rows, as once, few or many counts, or as a class when the clone is expanded.

v_call: TRBV6-1; j_call: TRBJ2-1; clone_size: many; d_call: TRBD2; cdr3_aa: CASSLQTSGSGEQFF; cdr3_nt: TGTGCCAGCAGTCTCCAGACTAGCGGGAGTGGAGAGCAGTTCTTC
v_call: TRBV7-2; j_call: TRBJ1-1; clone_size: .; d_call: .; cdr3_aa: CASSLASVEAFF; cdr3_nt: TGTGCCAGCAGCTTAGCCAGCGTCGAAGCTTTCTTT
v_call: TRBV29-1; j_call: TRBJ2-7; clone_size: few; d_call: .; cdr3_aa: CSAGGSQPYEQYF; cdr3_nt: TGCAGCGCAGGAGGGTCGCAACCCTACGAGCAGTACTTC
v_call: TRBV29-1; j_call: TRBJ2-7; clone_size: many; d_call: TRBD1; cdr3_aa: CSVSPGQGFEQYF; cdr3_nt: TGCAGCGTTTCACCGGGACAGGGGTTCGAGCAGTACTTC
v_call: TRBV5-6; j_call: TRBJ2-7; clone_size: .; d_call: .; cdr3_aa: CASSLGGRGPDEQYF; cdr3_nt: TGTGCCAGCAGCTTGGGGGGCAGGGGCCCGGACGAGCAGTACTTC
v_call: TRBV24-1; j_call: TRBJ2-7; clone_size: many; d_call: .; cdr3_aa: CATSDFRDSGPHEQYF; cdr3_nt: TGTGCCACCAGTGATTTCCGGGACTCAGGTCCCCACGAGCAGTACTTC
v_call: TRBV12-3/TRBV12-4; j_call: TRBJ1-2; clone_size: few; d_call: TRBD1; cdr3_aa: CASNAGQGITNGYTF; cdr3_nt: TGTGCCAGCAACGCCGGACAGGGAATAACTAATGGCTACACCTTC
v_call: TRBV5-1; j_call: TRBJ2-1; clone_size: many; d_call: .; cdr3_aa: CASSLFDEQFF; cdr3_nt: TGCGCCAGCAGCTTGTTCGATGAGCAGTTCTTC
v_call: TRBV30; j_call: TRBJ2-1; clone_size: many; d_call: .; cdr3_aa: CAWSVLDRSPKNEQFF; cdr3_nt: TGTGCCTGGAGTGTACTTGATAGGAGTCCAAAGAATGAGCAGTTCTTC
v_call: TRBV18; j_call: TRBJ1-6; clone_size: few; d_call: .; cdr3_aa: CASSPRTQGYYNSPLHF; cdr3_nt: TGTGCCAGCTCACCACGGACTCAGGGCTACTATAATTCACCCCTCCACTTT
v_call: TRBV12-3/TRBV12-4; j_call: TRBJ2-1; clone_size: many; d_call: .; cdr3_aa: CASSPLRGYNEQFF; cdr3_nt: TGTGCCAGCAGCCCTCTAAGGGGCTACAATGAGCAGTTCTTC
v_call: TRBV7-8; j_call: TRBJ2-7; clone_size: many; d_call: .; cdr3_aa: CASSSIPGRSSYEQYF; cdr3_nt: TGTGCCAGCAGCTCTATACCGGGACGTAGCTCCTACGAGCAGTACTTC
v_call: TRBV20-1; j_call: TRBJ2-1; clone_size: few; d_call: TRBD1; cdr3_aa: CSATGRQGYNEQFF; cdr3_nt: TGCAGTGCCACCGGACGACAGGGGTACAATGAGCAGTTCTTC
v_call: TRBV27; j_call: TRBJ1-1; clone_size: many; d_call: .; cdr3_aa: CASSLSGLRYTEAFF; cdr3_nt: TGTGCCAGCAGTTTATCAGGGTTAAGGTACACTGAAGCTTTCTTT
v_call: TRBV7-9; j_call: TRBJ2-1; clone_size: .; d_call: .; cdr3_aa: CASSSATSSGDSWGSYNEQFF; cdr3_nt: TGTGCCAGCAGCTCCGCAACTTCGTCGGGAGATTCTTGGGGCTCCTACAATGAGCAGTTCTTC
v_call: TRBV29-1; j_call: TRBJ1-1; clone_size: .; d_call: .; cdr3_aa: CSVEDEAFF; cdr3_nt: TGCAGCGTTGAAGATGAAGCTTTCTTT
v_call: TRBV6-1; j_call: TRBJ2-3; clone_size: few; d_call: TRBD2; cdr3_aa: CASSELAGASTDTQYF; cdr3_nt: TGTGCCAGCAGTGAACTAGCGGGAGCTAGCACAGATACGCAGTATTTT
v_call: TRBV20-1; j_call: TRBJ2-7; clone_size: many; d_call: .; cdr3_aa: CSASRESYEQYF; cdr3_nt: TGCAGTGCTAGTCGCGAATCCTACGAGCAGTACTTC
v_call: TRBV12-3/TRBV12-4; j_call: TRBJ1-2; clone_size: .; d_call: TRBD1; cdr3_aa: CASSMPGTGTYGYTF; cdr3_nt: TGTGCCAGCAGTATGCCCGGGACAGGGACCTATGGCTACACCTTC
v_call: TRBV20-1; j_call: TRBJ2-5; clone_size: few; d_call: TRBD2; cdr3_aa: CSARATSGGYQETQYF; cdr3_nt: TGCAGTGCTAGGGCTACTAGCGGGGGGTACCAAGAGACCCAGTACTTC
v_call: TRBV7-9; j_call: TRBJ1-2; clone_size: many; d_call: .; cdr3_aa: CASSRDHYGYTF; cdr3_nt: TGTGCCAGCAGCCGTGACCACTATGGCTACACCTTC
v_call: TRBV20-1; j_call: TRBJ1-2; clone_size: few; d_call: TRBD1; cdr3_aa: CSATNRGQGYGYTF; cdr3_nt: TGCAGTGCTACAAACAGGGGGCAAGGCTATGGCTACACCTTC
v_call: TRBV9; j_call: TRBJ1-5; clone_size: few; d_call: .; cdr3_aa: CASSVVTVHDQPQHF; cdr3_nt: TGTGCCAGCAGCGTAGTAACGGTACACGATCAGCCCCAGCATTTT
v_call: TRBV20-1; j_call: TRBJ2-1; clone_size: .; d_call: TRBD2; cdr3_aa: CSARRLAGYNEQFF; cdr3_nt: TGCAGTGCTAGGAGACTAGCGGGTTACAATGAGCAGTTCTTC
v_call: TRBV6-5; j_call: TRBJ2-6; clone_size: .; d_call: .; cdr3_aa: CASSYLPGGSSGANVLTF; cdr3_nt: TGTGCCAGCAGTTACCTCCCAGGGGGGAGCTCTGGGGCCAACGTCCTGACTTTC
v_call: TRBV20-1; j_call: TRBJ2-3; clone_size: .; d_call: TRBD2; cdr3_aa: CSARAAGRGDTQYF; cdr3_nt: TGCAGTGCTAGAGCTGCCGGGCGGGGGGATACGCAGTATTTT
v_call: TRBV2; j_call: TRBJ2-5; clone_size: .; d_call: TRBD2; cdr3_aa: CASKRLAGGETQYF; cdr3_nt: TGTGCCAGCAAACGACTAGCGGGAGGAGAGACCCAGTACTTC
v_call: TRBV14; j_call: TRBJ1-1; clone_size: .; d_call: TRBD1; cdr3_aa: CASSQVGQGAVAFF; cdr3_nt: TGTGCCAGCAGCCAAGTGGGGCAGGGGGCTGTGGCTTTCTTT
v_call: TRBV3-1; j_call: TRBJ2-3; clone_size: many; d_call: TRBD2; cdr3_aa: CASSPNLAGVKDTQYF; cdr3_nt: TGTGCCAGCAGCCCAAACTTAGCGGGAGTAAAAGATACGCAGTATTTT
v_call: TRBV29-1; j_call: TRBJ2-7; clone_size: .; d_call: TRBD2; cdr3_aa: CSVGEGMEQYF; cdr3_nt: TGCAGCGTTGGGGAGGGAATGGAGCAGTACTTC
v_call: TRBV18; j_call: TRBJ2-1; clone_size: many; d_call: .; cdr3_aa: CASSPSTVYNEQFF; cdr3_nt: TGTGCCAGCTCACCGTCGACCGTATACAATGAGCAGTTCTTC
v_call: TRBV12-3/TRBV12-4; j_call: TRBJ2-3; clone_size: .; d_call: TRBD1; cdr3_aa: CASSSGTGLTDTQYF; cdr3_nt: TGTGCCAGCAGTTCTGGGACAGGGTTAACAGATACGCAGTATTTT
v_call: TRBV24-1; j_call: TRBJ1-2; clone_size: few; d_call: .; cdr3_aa: CATSDPGQANYGYTF; cdr3_nt: TGTGCCACCAGTGACCCGGGACAAGCTAACTATGGCTACACCTTC
v_call: TRBV5-1; j_call: TRBJ1-5; clone_size: many; d_call: .; cdr3_aa: CASSLDGQSNQPQHF; cdr3_nt: TGCGCCAGCAGCTTGGATGGGCAAAGCAATCAGCCCCAGCATTTT
v_call: TRBV24-1; j_call: TRBJ1-5; clone_size: many; d_call: TRBD1; cdr3_aa: CATSTTGDNQPQHF; cdr3_nt: TGTGCCACCAGTACAACAGGGGACAATCAGCCCCAGCATTTT
v_call: TRBV3-1; j_call: TRBJ2-3; clone_size: many; d_call: .; cdr3_aa: CASSQQPSSDTQYF; cdr3_nt: TGTGCCAGCAGCCAACAGCCTAGTTCAGATACGCAGTATTTT
v_call: TRBV12-3/TRBV12-4; j_call: TRBJ2-3; clone_size: .; d_call: .; cdr3_aa: CASSPKGGGRAEDTQYF; cdr3_nt: TGTGCCAGCAGTCCAAAGGGGGGGGGGAGGGCCGAAGATACGCAGTATTTT
v_call: TRBV24-1; j_call: TRBJ2-1; clone_size: many; d_call: TRBD2; cdr3_aa: CATSRGTSSYNEQFF; cdr3_nt: TGTGCCACCAGCCGTGGGACTAGCTCCTACAATGAGCAGTTCTTC
v_call: TRBV28; j_call: TRBJ1-2; clone_size: many; d_call: TRBD1; cdr3_aa: CASSRDRNGYTF; cdr3_nt: TGTGCCAGCAGCCGGGACAGGAATGGCTACACCTTC
v_call: TRBV7-9; j_call: TRBJ1-1; clone_size: .; d_call: TRBD1; cdr3_aa: CASSRGQGNTEAFF; cdr3_nt: TGTGCCAGCAGCCGCGGACAGGGGAACACTGAAGCTTTCTTT
v_call: TRBV27; j_call: TRBJ2-1; clone_size: many; d_call: TRBD1; cdr3_aa: CASRLEGQGIENEQFF; cdr3_nt: TGTGCCAGCAGATTAGAGGGACAGGGGATAGAGAATGAGCAGTTCTTC
v_call: TRBV29-1; j_call: TRBJ1-2; clone_size: many; d_call: TRBD1; cdr3_aa: CSAGATGGYNGYTF; cdr3_nt: TGCAGCGCCGGCGCTACAGGGGGATATAATGGCTACACCTTC
v_call: TRBV20-1; j_call: TRBJ2-3; clone_size: few; d_call: TRBD2; cdr3_aa: CSARDPAASGTTDTQYF; cdr3_nt: TGCAGTGCTAGAGATCCCGCGGCTAGCGGTACCACAGATACGCAGTATTTT
v_call: TRBV2; j_call: TRBJ1-1; clone_size: many; d_call: .; cdr3_aa: CASLRNRNTEAFF; cdr3_nt: TGTGCCAGCTTAAGAAACAGGAATACTGAAGCTTTCTTT
v_call: TRBV3-1; j_call: TRBJ2-1; clone_size: many; d_call: TRBD2; cdr3_aa: CASSKNPGLASHEQFF; cdr3_nt: TGTGCCAGCAGCAAAAATCCGGGACTAGCGAGCCATGAGCAGTTCTTC
v_call: TRBV7-9; j_call: TRBJ1-5; clone_size: many; d_call: .; cdr3_aa: CASSLGTGTQPQHF; cdr3_nt: TGTGCCAGCAGCTTAGGTACAGGGACTCAGCCCCAGCATTTT
v_call: TRBV20-1; j_call: TRBJ1-5; clone_size: many; d_call: .; cdr3_aa: CSAGTPGGVSQHF; cdr3_nt: TGCAGTGCAGGGACACCCGGGGGTGTGTCCCAGCATTTT
v_call: TRBV12-3/TRBV12-4; j_call: TRBJ1-1; clone_size: few; d_call: .; cdr3_aa: CASSFFPGGAFF; cdr3_nt: TGTGCCAGCAGTTTCTTTCCGGGTGGGGCTTTCTTT
v_call: TRBV15; j_call: TRBJ2-1; clone_size: many; d_call: .; cdr3_aa: CASRDTGGWNEQFF; cdr3_nt: TGTGCCAGCAGAGATACTGGCGGGTGGAATGAGCAGTTCTTC
v_call: TRBV28; j_call: TRBJ2-7; clone_size: .; d_call: .; cdr3_aa: CASSLATDLGYEQYF; cdr3_nt: TGTGCCAGCAGCTTAGCGACAGACCTCGGCTACGAGCAGTACTTC
v_call: TRBV20-1; j_call: TRBJ2-7; clone_size: few; d_call: .; cdr3_aa: CSARDQRYEQYF; cdr3_nt: TGCAGTGCTAGAGATCAGCGGTACGAGCAGTACTTC
v_call: TRBV27; j_call: TRBJ1-6; clone_size: .; d_call: TRBD1; cdr3_aa: CASSLAGQGNSPLHF; cdr3_nt: TGTGCCAGCAGCCTGGCGGGACAGGGGAATTCACCCCTCCACTTT
v_call: TRBV12-3/TRBV12-4; j_call: TRBJ1-3; clone_size: many; d_call: TRBD1; cdr3_aa: CASSLETGSRDTIYF; cdr3_nt: TGTGCCAGCAGTTTAGAGACAGGGTCCCGGGACACCATATATTTT